This entry concerns a single T cell receptor (beta chain). Its ends do not fully match the called genes, so a read error is possible. This specimen belongs to a study of cytomegalovirus exposure and HLA in healthy donors. The primer mix had 60 Vbeta and 13 Jbeta primers. Repertoires were generated with immunoSEQ multiplex PCR, while TCRdb's copy carries only in-frame clones and drops some. The sample records approximately 97,000 clones, approximately 81% being singletons. Germline V gives CDR1 SSHAT, CDR2 FNYEAQ (reference sequence). There are 16 residues in the CDR3. The sequencing input was PBMCs. The chain combines TRBV7-7 with TRBJ2-3, with 7 bases lining up with TRBD2. The TCR originated in a woman aged 40 to 50 in good health and CMV-seropositive. CDR3 residues: CASSPTTSSATDTQYF. The CDR3 nucleotides read TGTGCTAGCAGCCCGACGACTAGCTCGGCGACAGATACGCAGTATTTT.